These T cell receptor beta chains were read from a single sample in a study of identical twins. TCRdb analysed the 5' RACE reads with MiXCR anew, one entry per CDR3 protein. Seen here are roughly 260,000 distinct CDR3 sequences, 7.5% observed once, and the top ten hold under 6.5%. Another study also made use of these data, one on yellow fever vaccine responses in identical twins.

The sequencing input was CD8+ T cells sorted from blood. These receptors all come from a woman between 18 and 29 years old in good health. The CDR3 runs from the conserved cysteine through the conserved F or W. D genes are given only for firm matches. Size values are once, few and many counts, or a class for expanded clones, and some rows have none.

d_gene,v_gene,j_gene,abundance,len,CDR3aa,CDR3nt
TRBD2,TRBV5-1,TRBJ2-5,-,17,CASSGIGTSSGQETQYF,TGCGCCAGCAGCGGAATAGGGACTAGTAGTGGACAAGAGACCCAGTACTTC
-,TRBV5-5,TRBJ2-1,few,14,CASSSWEVGNEQFF,TGTGCCAGCAGCTCGTGGGAGGTTGGGAATGAGCAGTTCTTC
-,TRBV7-9,TRBJ1-2,-,13,CASSGQLGVENTF,TGTGCCAGCAGCGGACAGCTAGGCGTGGAAAACACCTTC
-,TRBV9,TRBJ2-6,-,19,CASAPQGPGFTSGANVLTF,TGTGCCAGCGCCCCGCAGGGGCCCGGATTTACCTCTGGGGCCAACGTCCTGACTTTC
-,TRBV20-1,TRBJ2-2,few,11,CSARLVGELFF,TGCAGTGCTAGGTTGGTCGGGGAGCTGTTTTTT
-,TRBV5-5,TRBJ2-1,-,17,CASSPKSVISSYNEQFF,TGTGCCAGCAGCCCCAAAAGTGTGATCAGCTCCTACAATGAGCAGTTCTTC
-,TRBV24-1,TRBJ1-6,few,15,CATSANEAENSPLHF,TGTGCCACCAGTGCCAACGAGGCAGAGAATTCACCCCTCCACTTT
-,TRBV5-5,TRBJ1-2,-,15,CASSLEAGTDYGYTF,TGTGCCAGCAGCTTGGAGGCAGGCACGGACTATGGCTACACCTTC
-,TRBV5-1,TRBJ2-7,few,14,CASSLTEKTYEQYF,TGCGCCAGCAGCCTGACAGAGAAGACCTACGAGCAGTACTTC
-,TRBV28,TRBJ1-5,-,15,CASSPGHSSNQPQHF,TGTGCCAGCAGTCCCGGACACTCTAGCAATCAGCCCCAGCATTTT
TRBD1,TRBV9,TRBJ1-4,-,16,CASSADRNATNEKLFF,TGTGCCAGCAGCGCGGACAGGAATGCAACTAATGAAAAACTGTTTTTT
-,TRBV24-1,TRBJ2-7,many,13,CATSAPDSYEQYF,TGTGCCACCAGTGCACCGGACTCTTACGAGCAGTACTTC
TRBD1,TRBV6-1,TRBJ2-1,few,15,CASSTRDRELHEQFF,TGTGCCAGCAGTACCCGGGACAGGGAATTGCATGAGCAGTTCTTC
-,TRBV6-4,TRBJ1-2,-,16,CASSDRGSPFNYGYTF,TGTGCCAGCAGTGACCGGGGGTCCCCTTTTAACTATGGCTACACCTTC
TRBD2,TRBV28,TRBJ2-5,few,14,CASRALASQETQYF,TGTGCCAGCAGGGCACTAGCGAGTCAAGAGACCCAGTACTTC
TRBD1,TRBV4-1,TRBJ2-7,-,15,CASSQVDRANYEQYF,TGCGCCAGCAGCCAAGTCGACAGGGCCAACTACGAGCAGTACTTC